These T cell receptor beta chains were read from a single sample in a study of radiation and T cells in renal cell carcinoma. TCRdb keeps only in-frame clones here, not all; method: immunoSEQ multiplex PCR. This table holds roughly 13,000 clones, approximately 50% found once. The specimen comprised tumor tissue, sampled from a patient whose treatment was nephrectomy without radiotherapy. Source of these receptors: a middle-aged man with renal cell carcinoma. Both conserved end residues are part of each CDR3. The D gene is left open where the match is weak. Clone size is shown for a subset of rows, as once, few, many or a class of expanded clone.

d_gene: TRBD1; len: 16; abundance: few; v_gene: TRBV4-1; j_gene: TRBJ1-5; CDR3nt: TGCGCCAGCAGCCAAGTGGAGACAGGGGGAAATCAGCCCCAGCATTTT; CDR3aa: CASSQVETGGNQPQHF
d_gene: NA; len: 16; abundance: NA; v_gene: TRBV15; j_gene: TRBJ2-6; CDR3nt: TGTGCCACCAGCGGAGGACCGTACTCTGGGGCCAACGTCCTGACTTTC; CDR3aa: CATSGGPYSGANVLTF
d_gene: NA; len: 15; abundance: NA; v_gene: TRBV29-1; j_gene: TRBJ2-2; CDR3nt: TGCAGCGTTGAGCCCAGGTCCTCCCGGACCGGGGAGCTGTTTTTT; CDR3aa: CSVEPRSSRTGELFF
d_gene: TRBD1; len: 18; abundance: NA; v_gene: TRBV5-1; j_gene: TRBJ2-1; CDR3nt: TGCGCCAGCAGCTTTGAAGGAATGACAGGGAGTTCCTACAATGAGCAGTTCTTC; CDR3aa: CASSFEGMTGSSYNEQFF
d_gene: NA; len: 15; abundance: NA; v_gene: TRBV19; j_gene: TRBJ2-7; CDR3nt: TGTGCCAGTAGTATTAAGTTCGGGGGCTCCTACGAGCAGTACTTC; CDR3aa: CASSIKFGGSYEQYF
d_gene: NA; len: 17; abundance: NA; v_gene: TRBV30; j_gene: TRBJ2-1; CDR3nt: TGTGCCTGGAGTGTAAAGGGGAGGACACTCTCCTACAATGAGCAGTTCTTC; CDR3aa: CAWSVKGRTLSYNEQFF
d_gene: NA; len: 14; abundance: NA; v_gene: TRBV2; j_gene: TRBJ1-1; CDR3nt: TGTGCCAGCATGCCCCGGACAGTGAACACTGAAGCTTTCTTT; CDR3aa: CASMPRTVNTEAFF
d_gene: NA; len: 13; abundance: NA; v_gene: TRBV29-1; j_gene: TRBJ1-2; CDR3nt: TGCAGCGTTGGGTACAGGGATGGTTATGGCTACACCTTC; CDR3aa: CSVGYRDGYGYTF
d_gene: TRBD2; len: 17; abundance: NA; v_gene: TRBV5-1; j_gene: TRBJ2-3; CDR3nt: TGCGCCAGCAGCTTCGGGACTAGCGGGGGGAGCACAGATACGCAGTATTTT; CDR3aa: CASSFGTSGGSTDTQYF
d_gene: NA; len: 15; abundance: NA; v_gene: TRBV6-1; j_gene: TRBJ1-4; CDR3nt: TGTGCCAGCAGATTACTTAGTATTGGTGGCGAAAAACTGTTTTTT; CDR3aa: CASRLLSIGGEKLFF
d_gene: NA; len: 14; abundance: NA; v_gene: TRBV18; j_gene: TRBJ2-3; CDR3nt: TGTGCCAGCTCACTAGGTCTCCTCGCAGATACGCAGTATTTT; CDR3aa: CASSLGLLADTQYF
d_gene: NA; len: 14; abundance: NA; v_gene: TRBV9; j_gene: TRBJ1-4; CDR3nt: TGTGCCAGCAGCGTTTCGGCAGGCAGCGAAAAACTGTTTTTT; CDR3aa: CASSVSAGSEKLFF
d_gene: NA; len: 15; abundance: NA; v_gene: TRBV7-2; j_gene: TRBJ1-3; CDR3nt: TGTGCCAGCAGCTTACGTAGGGGCTCTGGAAACACCATATATTTT; CDR3aa: CASSLRRGSGNTIYF
d_gene: TRBD1; len: 13; abundance: NA; v_gene: TRBV6-6; j_gene: TRBJ1-5; CDR3nt: TGTGCCAGCAGGCCGGGACAGGGACAGCCCCAGCATTTT; CDR3aa: CASRPGQGQPQHF
d_gene: TRBD1; len: 17; abundance: NA; v_gene: TRBV7-2; j_gene: TRBJ1-1; CDR3nt: TGTGCCAGCAGCTTAGGTCCGATCGGACAGGGGAACACTGAAGCTTTCTTT; CDR3aa: CASSLGPIGQGNTEAFF
d_gene: NA; len: 15; abundance: NA; v_gene: TRBV5-6; j_gene: TRBJ1-3; CDR3nt: TGTGCCAGCAGCCGTTTGACCGTGGGGGGAAACACCATATATTTT; CDR3aa: CASSRLTVGGNTIYF
d_gene: NA; len: 13; abundance: NA; v_gene: TRBV6-1; j_gene: TRBJ2-1; CDR3nt: TGTGCCAGCAGTCCCCCCGGGCTCAATGAGCAGTTCTTC; CDR3aa: CASSPPGLNEQFF
d_gene: TRBD1; len: 13; abundance: few; v_gene: TRBV2; j_gene: TRBJ1-2; CDR3nt: TGTGCCAGCAATAACAGGGGGCTCCGAGGCTACACCTTC; CDR3aa: CASNNRGLRGYTF
d_gene: NA; len: 15; abundance: NA; v_gene: TRBV19; j_gene: TRBJ2-1; CDR3nt: TGTGCCAGTAGTACAGACATAAGCTCCTACAATGAGCAGTTCTTC; CDR3aa: CASSTDISSYNEQFF
d_gene: NA; len: 14; abundance: NA; v_gene: TRBV19; j_gene: TRBJ1-1; CDR3nt: TGTGCCAGTAGTGGGACTGGGGGCAACACTGAAGCTTTCTTT; CDR3aa: CASSGTGGNTEAFF
d_gene: NA; len: 14; abundance: few; v_gene: TRBV5-1; j_gene: TRBJ1-2; CDR3nt: TGCGCCAGCAGCTTAGATCTAGCCTCGAATGGCTACACCTTC; CDR3aa: CASSLDLASNGYTF
d_gene: NA; len: 18; abundance: NA; v_gene: TRBV4-2; j_gene: TRBJ2-1; CDR3nt: TGTGCCAGCAGCCAAGCATTGACACCCCAAAACCGGGACAATGAGCAGTTCTTC; CDR3aa: CASSQALTPQNRDNEQFF
d_gene: NA; len: 11; abundance: NA; v_gene: TRBV10-2; j_gene: TRBJ2-7; CDR3nt: TGCGCCAGCAGCACTTCCTACGAGCAGTACTTC; CDR3aa: CASSTSYEQYF
d_gene: NA; len: 12; abundance: NA; v_gene: TRBV30; j_gene: TRBJ1-3; CDR3nt: TGTGCCTGGAGTGCGGACAGCAACACCATATATTTT; CDR3aa: CAWSADSNTIYF
d_gene: NA; len: 13; abundance: NA; v_gene: TRBV6-1; j_gene: TRBJ1-4; CDR3nt: TGTGCCATCAGTGAGGCCAACGTAAGGGGACTGTTTTTT; CDR3aa: CAISEANVRGLFF
d_gene: NA; len: 15; abundance: NA; v_gene: TRBV19; j_gene: TRBJ2-7; CDR3nt: TGTGCCAGTAGTACCAACCAGGAGGGGACCTACGAGCAGTACTTC; CDR3aa: CASSTNQEGTYEQYF
d_gene: NA; len: 16; abundance: few; v_gene: TRBV27; j_gene: TRBJ2-7; CDR3nt: TGTGCCAGCAGTTTATCCCGGGTTGGAGAAAACTACGAGCAGTACTTC; CDR3aa: CASSLSRVGENYEQYF